These 16 T cell receptor beta chains came from one sample sequenced in a study of blood T cell repertoires in COVID-19. Sequenced by immunoSEQ multiplex PCR; TCRdb stores in-frame clones only, minus some. The sample records tens of thousands of clones, 75% to 95% being singletons. The sample comprised peripheral blood. The origin of the receptors is a woman in her 70s with active COVID-19.

V and J are TRBV5-1 and TRBJ2-7, with D perhaps matching TRBD1 (5 bases). With 0 bases removed from V and 4 bases from J, the gap between germline ends came to 11 bases. Per germline, CDR1 SGHRS and CDR2 YFSETQ. This CDR3 has 14 amino acids. DNA of the CDR3: TGCGCCAGCAGCTTGGAGGCAGGGCAATACGAGCAGTACTTC. It translates to CASSLEAGQYEQYF.

CDR3 bases: TGTGCCAGCAGCCCCTCTAGCGGGAGAAGAGCAGATACGCAGTATTTT. Translating gives CASSPSSGRRADTQYF. This rearrangement joins TRBV7-9 to TRBJ2-3; TRBD2 agrees at 10 bases. CDR1 and CDR2 (germline): SEHNR, FQNEAQ (reference sequence). V shed 5 bases and J 4 bases; nucleotides not matched to a gene: 9. CDR3 length: 16 amino acids.

The J gene is TRBJ2-1, the V gene TRBV3-1 (or the pseudogene TRBV3-2), with 7 bases aligning to TRBD2. This CDR3 is built from 15 residues. V was pared by 1 base and J by 2 bases, with 2 bases of the junction left unmatched. In germline, CDR1 is LGHDT, CDR2 YNNKEL (reference sequence). CDR3 loop: CASSQAGGTYNEQFF. CDR3 DNA sequence: TGTGCCAGCAGCCAAGCGGGAGGTACCTACAATGAGCAGTTCTTC.

This chain connects TRBV18 to TRBJ1-1; 8 nucleotides line up with TRBD1. CDR1 and CDR2 (germline): KGHSH, LQKENI. The V and J ends lost 4 bases and 3 bases, in that order; junction bases with no gene match: 4. The CDR3 length is 14 residues. The DNA of the CDR3 is TGTGCCAGCTCACAATTACAGGGGGACACTGAAGCTTTCTTT. Translated: CASSQLQGDTEAFF. Full variable domain (outside the CDR3, taken from reference TRBV18 and TRBJ1-1): NAGVMQNPRHLVRRRGQEARLRCSPMKGHSHVYWYRQLPEEGLKFMVYLQKENIIDESGMPKERFSAEFPKEGPSILRIQQVVRGDSAAYFCASSQLQGDTEAFFGQGTRLTVV.

The gene calls are TRBV28 and TRBJ2-5; TRBD1 is a possible D gene (7 bases). CDR3 length: 15 residues. Germline CDR1 reads MDHEN; CDR2 reads SYDVKM. Deletions cut 5 bases from V and 7 bases from J, with 20 bases between. CDR3 in DNA: TGTGCCAGCAGTCAGGGGGGCGGGCGGTCACGGACCCAGTACTTC. Its translation: CASSQGGGRSRTQYF. Drawing the rest from reference TRBV28 and TRBJ2-5, the complete variable domain is DVKVTQSSRYLVKRTGEKVFLECVQDMDHENMFWYRQDPGLGLRLIYFSYDVKMKEKGDIPEGYSVSREKKERFSLILESASTNQTSMYLCASSQGGGRSRTQYFGPGTRLLVL.

The V call is TRBV25-1, the J call TRBJ1-6, with a tentative D call TRBD1 (5 bases). V was shortened by 8 bases and J by 1 base, with 12 bases between the two germline ends. The CDR3 spans 15 residues. The V gene's germline CDR1 is MGHDK and CDR2 SYGVNS. This CDR3 is CASPQGGSYNSPLHF. DNA of the CDR3: TGTGCCAGCCCGCAGGGCGGTTCCTATAATTCACCCCTCCACTTT.

V usage is TRBV5-1 and J usage is TRBJ2-4; TRBD2 agrees at 11 bases. Looked up from germline, CDR1 is SGHRS and CDR2 is YFSETQ. The CDR3 extends over 14 amino acids. Trimming took 0 bases from V and 7 from J; bases not matched to a gene: 0. The CDR3: CASSLGTSGNIQYF. CDR3 bases: TGCGCCAGCAGCTTGGGGACTAGCGGGAACATTCAGTACTTC.

The chain is built from TRBV10-2 and TRBJ1-1, with TRBD1 as a possible D gene (5 bases). This CDR3 region has 15 residues. Deletions cut 0 bases from V and 5 bases from J, with 13 bases between. Per the germline V gene, CDR1 is WSHSY and CDR2 is SAAADI. CDR3 nucleotides: TGCGCCAGCAGTGAGTCGAGGGGAGGTTGGACTGAAGCTTTCTTT. Residues: CASSESRGGWTEAFF.

The chain couples TRBV13 to TRBJ1-1; 8 bases are a match to TRBD1. CDR1 and CDR2 from the germline V gene are PRHDT and FYEKMQ (reference sequence). The J segment lost 5 bases and the V segment lost 5 bases, leaving 7 bases of the junction unmatched. The CDR3 contains 14 residues. CDR3 region: CASSLRTGKTEAFF. Here the CDR3 DNA reads TGTGCCAGCAGCCTTAGGACAGGGAAGACTGAAGCTTTCTTT. The entire variable domain, with the rest obtained from reference TRBV13 and TRBJ1-1, is as follows: AAGVIQSPRHLIKEKRETATLKCYPIPRHDTVYWYQQGPGQDPQFLISFYEKMQSDKGSIPDRFSAQQFSDYHSELNMSSLELGDSALYFCASSLRTGKTEAFFGQGTRLTVV.

Of note for this clone: One end of the junction does not line up with germline, which may come from a read error. V is TRBV7-7 and J is TRBJ2-5, with TRBD1 matching 10 bases. The V gene's germline CDR1 is SSHAT and CDR2 FNYEAQ (reference sequence). This CDR3 has 15 amino acids. CDR3 sequence (DNA): TGTGCTAGCAGCCCAATGGACAGGGGGACAGAGACCCAGTACTTC. Residues: CASSPMDRGTETQYF.

V gene TRBV20-1 combines with J gene TRBJ2-4; D is ambiguous. Germline CDR1 reads DFQATT; CDR2 reads SNEGSKA (reference sequence). With 3 bases removed from V and 1 base from J, the gap between germline ends came to 19 bases. CDR3 length equals 17 residues. CDR3 DNA: TGCAGTGCTAGTCCATCGACTCCGGGTAGGGCCAAAAACATTCAGTACTTC. This codes for CSASPSTPGRAKNIQYF.

This chain connects TRBV5-1 to TRBJ1-2; 8 bases are a match to TRBD1. The V segment lost 0 bases and the J segment 7 bases; nucleotides outside the gene matches: 14. Germline V CDR1 and CDR2: SGHRS, YFSETQ. CDR3 length equals 17 residues. The CDR3 nucleotides are TGCGCCAGCAGCTTGGAGTATAGTCGTCAGGGGGCGAGTGGCTACACCTTC. Residues: CASSLEYSRQGASGYTF.

This sequence joins TRBV15 and TRBJ1-2; TRBD1 is a possible D gene (6 bases). V shed 3 bases and J shed 2 bases, with 13 bases lying between them. The CDR3 has 15 amino acids. CDR1 LNHNV and CDR2 YYDKDF come from the germline V gene (reference sequence). The CDR3 protein is CATSREQGQNYGYTF. CDR3 DNA sequence: TGTGCCACCAGCAGGGAGCAGGGACAAAACTATGGCTACACCTTC.

The rearrangement links TRBV5-1 to TRBJ1-1; perhaps TRBD1 as D (5 bases). Germline V gene data show CDR1 as SGHRS and CDR2 as YFSETQ. The V end lost 4 bases, the J end lost 5 bases, and 12 bases lay between the germline ends. The CDR3 is made up of 13 amino acids. The CDR3: CASSPTGLTEAFF. CDR3 coding DNA: TGCGCCAGCAGCCCAACAGGTCTGACTGAAGCTTTCTTT.

The chain is built from TRBV24-1 and TRBJ2-3; 11 bases line up with TRBD2. Germline V gene lookup returns CDR1 KGHDR and CDR2 SFDVKD. The CDR3 runs 18 residues. The ends lost 5 bases at V and 3 bases at J; junction bases unmatched: 12. Here the CDR3 reads CATSGGWLAGGSTDTQYF. CDR3 coding DNA: TGTGCCACCAGTGGGGGGTGGCTAGCGGGAGGATCGACAGATACGCAGTATTTT.

This clone was observed once. V gene TRBV2 combines with J gene TRBJ2-2; D is uncertain. This CDR3 spans 13 amino acids. CDR1 SNHLY and CDR2 FYNNEI come from the germline V gene. V gave up 6 bases and J gave up 0 bases, with 5 bases separating them. For the CDR3, the DNA is TGTGCCAGCAGACCAGCGAACACCGGGGAGCTGTTTTTT. This translates into CASRPANTGELFF.